This T cell receptor (beta chain) was identified in a study of OX40 agonist ivuxolimab in advanced cancers. A note on the overall study: Ivuxolimab, which targeted the costimulatory receptor OX40 (CD134), was an agonistic, fully human IgG2 monoclonal antibody. Intravenous ivuxolimab was administered to patients every 2 weeks at six dose levels: 0.01, 0.1, 0.3, 1.5, 3 and 10 mg/kg. Among the roughly 50 dose-escalation patients, around 20 had hepatocellular carcinoma, around 15 melanoma, 9 renal cell carcinoma and 9 head and neck cancer. A male proportion of roughly 85% and a mean age of 60 years, ranging from about 23 to 90, were recorded for the dose-escalation cohort. Patients were allowed to have had prior anti-PD-1, anti-PD-L1 or anti-CTLA-4 therapy, and approximately 37% of the dose-escalation patients had been treated with checkpoint inhibitors. Partial responses were achieved by three dose-escalation patients, of whom one had hepatocellular carcinoma and two had cutaneous melanoma. The purpose of peripheral TCRbeta sequencing was to test whether ivuxolimab changed TCR sequence diversity and led to clonal T-cell expansion. The monotherapy dose-escalation portion (N of about 50 patients) of the phase I ivuxolimab trial is reported in the paper. What the research found in general, with its limitations: In the 0.1-3.0 mg/kg groups, partial responders were among the patients with the lowest normalized peripheral clonal expansion, particularly in CD8+ T cells. At doses of 0.1 to 3.0 mg/kg, clonal expansion of both CD4+ and CD8+ T cells in blood was seen between baseline and week 6. Antigen specificity was not determined for the clonally expanded peripheral T cells. Low levels of normalized T-cell clonal expansion were also seen in some patients who did not respond. After ivuxolimab, expanded clones were on average more numerous among CD8+ T cells than among CD4+ T cells.

About this clone itself: There is no known antigen for this receptor. Base qualities are not provided; no much larger clone lies one nucleotide away.

The CDR3 runs 17 amino acids, cysteine and phenylalanine included. The only DNA kept is the CDR3, 51 bases in frame from the first base. CDR1 KGHSH and CDR2 LQKENI are derived from the germline V gene. V gives up 1 base and J gives up 6 bases, and the segment between their germline ends measures 19 bases. Genomic DNA was extracted from sorted cells for sequencing of the TCRbeta CDR3 region. The immunoSEQ Assay was used to sequence the TCRbeta CDR3 regions. Here the immuneACCESS table is served through TCRdb, limited to in-frame sequences with V and J called. Missing clones are a known gap in these copies; in checked studies unresolved V genes cover under half, and the rest lacks a known reason. The sample data list 65,000 to 95,000 clones, and 91% of these were observed just once. The ten largest account for approximately 2.5% of the sample. Patients with a history of autoimmune disease or receiving systemic immunosuppression were excluded from the trial. Peripheral blood for TCR sequencing was collected from all dose cohorts at baseline, on cycle 4 day 1, and on cycle 7 day 1. The samples were drawn from a first-in-human, open-label, multicenter phase I dose-escalation trial of ivuxolimab. Adults with locally advanced or metastatic head and neck squamous cell, hepatocellular, melanoma or renal cell carcinoma were enrolled in the trial. Before TCR sequencing, CD4+ and CD8+ T cells were separately sorted from peripheral blood.

Here the chain combines TRBV18 and TRBJ1-5, with TRBD1 tentatively as D gene (6 bases match). This specimen consisted of CD4+ or CD8+ T cells sorted from blood, obtained in a trial of the OX40 agonist ivuxolimab. The TCR was taken from an adult with an advanced solid tumor such as melanoma, head and neck, liver or kidney cancer. DNA sequence: TGTGCCAGCTCACCACGCGTACCGGGGGCCGTTGGTCAGCCCCAGCATTTT. Translated, it gives CASSPRVPGAVGQPQHF.